Included here is one TCR beta chain sequence, with context. Its ends do not fully match the called genes, so a read error is possible. The CDR3 totals 13 residues. From germline, CDR1 is ENHRY and CDR2 SYGVKD. Amplified TCR beta CDR3 regions came from RNA transcripts. First-round RT-PCR of the TCR CDR3 relied on the HTBI primer set. TCRdb re-called the multiplex PCR reads through MiXCR, storing one row per CDR3 protein. The sample gives nearly 750,000 distinct CDR3 sequences, just over 35% of which show up once; roughly 30% is in the top ten. Graves' hyperthyroidism was deemed stable absent ophthalmopathy progression within 18 months. Using more than 7.5 ml of fresh peripheral blood, PBMCs were prepared. These data belong to a study of T cells in Graves' hyperthyroidism and ophthalmopathy.

The V and J genes are TRBV10-3 and TRBJ1-5, with D uncertain. The source is a woman aged 40-49 years with Graves' hyperthyroidism. Input material: blood. The CDR3 DNA reads as TGTGCCAGCAGTGATTGGGGATCTCAGCCCCAGCATTTT. This codes for CASSDWGSQPQHF.